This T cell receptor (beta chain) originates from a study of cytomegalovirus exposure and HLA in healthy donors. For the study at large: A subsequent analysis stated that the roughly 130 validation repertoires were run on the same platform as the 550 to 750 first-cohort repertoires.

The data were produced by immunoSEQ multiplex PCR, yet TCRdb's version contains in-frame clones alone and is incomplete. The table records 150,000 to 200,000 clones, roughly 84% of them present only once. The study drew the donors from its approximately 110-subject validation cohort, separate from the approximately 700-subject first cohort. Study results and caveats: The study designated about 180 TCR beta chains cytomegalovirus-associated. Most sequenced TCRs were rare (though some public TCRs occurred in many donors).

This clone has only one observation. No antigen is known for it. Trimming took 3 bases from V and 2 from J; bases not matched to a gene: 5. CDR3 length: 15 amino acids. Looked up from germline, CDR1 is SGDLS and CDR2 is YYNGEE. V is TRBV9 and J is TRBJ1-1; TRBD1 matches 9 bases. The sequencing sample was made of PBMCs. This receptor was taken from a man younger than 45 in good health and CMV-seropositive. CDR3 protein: CASSGGDRDNTEAFF. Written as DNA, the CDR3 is TGTGCCAGCAGCGGTGGGGACAGGGACAACACTGAAGCTTTCTTT.